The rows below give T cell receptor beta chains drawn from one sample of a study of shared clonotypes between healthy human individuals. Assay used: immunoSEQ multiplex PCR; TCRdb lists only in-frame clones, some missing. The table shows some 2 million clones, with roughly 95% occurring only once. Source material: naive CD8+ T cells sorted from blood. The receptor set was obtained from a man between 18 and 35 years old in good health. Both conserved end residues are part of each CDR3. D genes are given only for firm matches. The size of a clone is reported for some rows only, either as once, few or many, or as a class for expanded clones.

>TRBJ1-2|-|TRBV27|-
TGTGCCAGCAGTTTTCGAACAGGCCATCCCGATGGCTACACCTTC
CASSFRTGHPDGYTF
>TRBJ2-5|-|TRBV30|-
TGTGCCTGGAGTGTAGAAGGGGGGGGGCCGAAGACCCAGTACTTC
CAWSVEGGGPKTQYF
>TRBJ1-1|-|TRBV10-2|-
TGCGCCAGCAGTGAATTTACAGTTAACACTGAAGCTTTCTTT
CASSEFTVNTEAFF
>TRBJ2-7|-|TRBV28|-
TGTGCCAGCAGTTTAAGCAGATCCTACGAGCAGTACTTC
CASSLSRSYEQYF
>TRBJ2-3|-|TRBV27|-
TGTGCCAGCAGTTTATTGACACCCAGGGAGGCAGATACGCAGTATTTT
CASSLLTPREADTQYF
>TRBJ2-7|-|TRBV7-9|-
TGTGCCAGCAGCTCACGGCTACAGGGCAAAAACGAGCAGTACTTC
CASSSRLQGKNEQYF
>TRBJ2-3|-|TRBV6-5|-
TGTGCCAGCAGTCCACCCCGCAGTGGGACAGATACGCAGTATTTT
CASSPPRSGTDTQYF
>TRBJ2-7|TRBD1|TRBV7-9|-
TGTGCCAGCAGCCCCCTAGAAGGACAGGGTTTTTACGAGCAGTACTTC
CASSPLEGQGFYEQYF
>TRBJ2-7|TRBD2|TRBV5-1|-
TGCGCCAGCAGCCATAGAGCGGGGGTGGGGTACGAGCAGTACTTC
CASSHRAGVGYEQYF
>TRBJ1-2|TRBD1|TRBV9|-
TGTGCCAGCAGCGACGACCGGGACAGGGGGCATTATGGCTACACCTTC
CASSDDRDRGHYGYTF
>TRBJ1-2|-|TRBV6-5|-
TGTGCCAGCAGTGACGACAGTGCCTATGGCTACACCTTC
CASSDDSAYGYTF
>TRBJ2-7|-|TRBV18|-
TGTGCCAGCTCACCCCCTTCGGGCTACGAGCAGTACTTC
CASSPPSGYEQYF
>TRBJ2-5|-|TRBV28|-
TGTGCCAGCAGTTTAGGGCTAGCCTACTTAAAAGAGACCCAGTACTTC
CASSLGLAYLKETQYF
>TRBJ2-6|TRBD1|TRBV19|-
TGTGCCAGTAGTATCGGGGACAGCCCCTCTGGGGCCAACGTCCTGACTTTC
CASSIGDSPSGANVLTF
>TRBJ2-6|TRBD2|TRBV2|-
TGTGCCAGCAGGGGACTAGCGGGAGTACCCTCTGGGGCCAACGTCCTGACTTTC
CASRGLAGVPSGANVLTF
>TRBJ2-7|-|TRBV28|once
TGTGCCAGCAGTTTAAGGGGATTCAACTACGAGCAGTACTTC
CASSLRGFNYEQYF
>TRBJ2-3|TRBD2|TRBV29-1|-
TGCAGCGTACCCGGACTAGCGGGGGGCACAGATACGCAGTATTTT
CSVPGLAGGTDTQYF
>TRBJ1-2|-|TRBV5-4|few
TGTGCCAGCAGCTTGCGGGGAGACTATGGCTACACCTTC
CASSLRGDYGYTF
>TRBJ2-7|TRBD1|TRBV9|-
TGTGCCAGCAACCTCCGGGGACAGGGGAACGAGCAGTACTTC
CASNLRGQGNEQYF
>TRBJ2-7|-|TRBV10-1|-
TGCGCCAGCAGTATGGACCTGAGCTCCTACGAGCAGTACTTC
CASSMDLSSYEQYF
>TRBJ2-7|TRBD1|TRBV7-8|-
TGTGCCAGCAGCTCCACCCGGACAGGGGTCCACGAGCAGTACTTC
CASSSTRTGVHEQYF
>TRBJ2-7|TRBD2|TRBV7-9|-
TGTGCCAGCAGCCTCGGACTAGCGGGATCCTACGAGCAGTACTTC
CASSLGLAGSYEQYF
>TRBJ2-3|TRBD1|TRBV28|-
TGTGCCAGCAGTTTCCCGGGACAGGGCACAGATACGCAGTATTTT
CASSFPGQGTDTQYF
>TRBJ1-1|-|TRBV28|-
TGTGCCAGCAGTTCCGACGGGCGGGCTTTCTTT
CASSSDGRAFF
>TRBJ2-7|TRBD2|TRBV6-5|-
TGTGCCAGCAGTTACTCTCCTAGCGGGATATCCGAGCAGTACTTC
CASSYSPSGISEQYF
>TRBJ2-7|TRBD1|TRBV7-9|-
TGTGCCAGCAGCTTAGGTACAGGGGGACCCTACGAGCAGTACTTC
CASSLGTGGPYEQYF
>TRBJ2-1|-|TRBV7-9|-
TGTGCCAGCAGCTTAAGGGGGGTGGTTCTCAATGAGCAGTTCTTC
CASSLRGVVLNEQFF
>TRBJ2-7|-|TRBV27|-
TGTGCCAGCATCACGCTTTTAGGGGACGGGTCCTACGAGCAGTACTTC
CASITLLGDGSYEQYF
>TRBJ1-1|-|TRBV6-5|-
TGTGCCAGCAGCTACGAGTCGTCCGGAAACACTGAAGCTTTCTTT
CASSYESSGNTEAFF
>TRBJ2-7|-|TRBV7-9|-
TGTGCCAGCAGCTTTACAGGGTGGAGCGAGCAGTACTTC
CASSFTGWSEQYF
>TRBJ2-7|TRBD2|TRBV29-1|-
TGCAGCCACACACACGGGGCGGGGGACGAGCAGTACTTC
CSHTHGAGDEQYF
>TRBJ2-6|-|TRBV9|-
TGTGCCAGCAGCGTAAACAGGGCTGGGGCCAACGTCCTGACTTTC
CASSVNRAGANVLTF
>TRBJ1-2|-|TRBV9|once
TGTGCCAGCAGCTCAGGATTGGGAGCTAACTATGGCTACACCTTC
CASSSGLGANYGYTF
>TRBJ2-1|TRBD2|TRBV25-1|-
TGTGCCAGCAGTGAATATGCGGGGGGGCTAGATGAGCAGTTCTTC
CASSEYAGGLDEQFF